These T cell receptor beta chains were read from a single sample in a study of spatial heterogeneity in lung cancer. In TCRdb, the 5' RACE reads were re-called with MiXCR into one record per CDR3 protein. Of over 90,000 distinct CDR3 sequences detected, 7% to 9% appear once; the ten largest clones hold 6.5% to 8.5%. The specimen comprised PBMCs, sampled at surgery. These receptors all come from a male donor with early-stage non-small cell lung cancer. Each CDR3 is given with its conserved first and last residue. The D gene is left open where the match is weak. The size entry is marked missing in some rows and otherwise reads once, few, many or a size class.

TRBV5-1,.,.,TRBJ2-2,TGCGCCAGCAGCTTGGAGGCGGCGAACACCGGGGAGCTGTTTTTT,CASSLEAANTGELFF
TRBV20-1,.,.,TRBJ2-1,TGCAGTGCCCATGGGGCTAATGAGCAGTTCTTC,CSAHGANEQFF
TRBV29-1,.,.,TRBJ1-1,TGCAGCGTTGGACAAAACTCCGAAGCTTTCTTT,CSVGQNSEAFF
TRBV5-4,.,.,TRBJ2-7,TGTGCCAGCAGCTTGGCCAGCGGGTACGAGCAGTACTTC,CASSLASGYEQYF
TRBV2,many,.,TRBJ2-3,TGTGCCAGCAGTGTTACAGGGAGAACGGATACGCAGTATTTT,CASSVTGRTDTQYF
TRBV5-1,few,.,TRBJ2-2,TGCGCCAGCAGCTTCGGGGGCCCAACCGGGGAGCTGTTTTTT,CASSFGGPTGELFF
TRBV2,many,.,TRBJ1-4,TGTGCCAGCAGTGAAGCCGGGGGCCCTAATGAAAAACTGTTTTTT,CASSEAGGPNEKLFF
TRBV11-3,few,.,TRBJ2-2,TGTGCCAGCAGCTTGGCTCCTTCCACCGGGGAGCTGTTTTTT,CASSLAPSTGELFF
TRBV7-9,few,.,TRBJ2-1,TGTGCCAGCAGCTTAGCAGACCCTCCGGCGCCGTTCTTC,CASSLADPPAPFF
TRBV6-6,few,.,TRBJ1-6,TGTGCCAGCAGTTACGCGGACAACAATAATTCACCCCTCCACTTT,CASSYADNNNSPLHF
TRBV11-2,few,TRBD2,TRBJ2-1,TGTGCCAGCAGCTTGACTAGCTCGGGTGAGCAGTTCTTC,CASSLTSSGEQFF
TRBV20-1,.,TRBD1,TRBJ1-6,TGCAGTGCTGTAGAGACAGGGGCCGGAGTTAATTCACCCCTCCACTTT,CSAVETGAGVNSPLHF
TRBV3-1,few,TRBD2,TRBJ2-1,TGTGCCAGCAGCCCGGGACTAGCGGGAGAGCCCTACAATGAGCAGTTCTTC,CASSPGLAGEPYNEQFF
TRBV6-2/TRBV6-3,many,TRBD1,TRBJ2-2,TGTGCCAGCAGCACCGGGACAGGGGGCAACACCGGGGAGCTGTTTTTT,CASSTGTGGNTGELFF
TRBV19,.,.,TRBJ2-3,TGTGCCAGTAGCCAATCCGGGACGGCCACAGATACGCAGTATTTT,CASSQSGTATDTQYF
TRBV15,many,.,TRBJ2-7,TGTGCCACCAGCAGAGAATCTAGCACCCCCTACGAGCAGTACTTC,CATSRESSTPYEQYF
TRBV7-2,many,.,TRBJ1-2,TGTGCCAGCAGCTTGTCCAACTATGGCTACACCTTC,CASSLSNYGYTF
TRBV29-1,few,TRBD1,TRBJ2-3,TGCAGCGTTGAAACCCCGGGACAGGGAAGTTCAGATACGCAGTATTTT,CSVETPGQGSSDTQYF
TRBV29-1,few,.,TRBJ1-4,TGCAGCGTTGTGGTTGGTAATGAAAAACTGTTTTTT,CSVVVGNEKLFF
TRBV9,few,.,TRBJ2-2,TGTGCCAGCAGCGGGGGGCTCACCGGGGAGCTGTTTTTT,CASSGGLTGELFF
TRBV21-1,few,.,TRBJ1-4,TGTGCCAGCAGCAAAGATAAGGGCACGTCGAAGGAGACTAATGAAAAACTGTTTTTT,CASSKDKGTSKETNEKLFF
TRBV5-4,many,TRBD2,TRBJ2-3,TGTGCCAGCAGCTTGGGGGGAGCGGGAGGCAAAGATACGCAGTATTTT,CASSLGGAGGKDTQYF
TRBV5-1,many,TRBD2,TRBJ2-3,TGCGCCAGCAGCTTGGGTAGTAGCGGGGGGCATACGCAGTATTTT,CASSLGSSGGHTQYF
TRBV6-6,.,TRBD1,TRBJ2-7,TGTGCCAGCACCAGGGACAGGGGGTACGGCGAGCAGTACTTC,CASTRDRGYGEQYF
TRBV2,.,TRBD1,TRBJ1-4,TGTGCCAGCACTGAGGGACAGCTCCGGGTAAAACTGTTTTTT,CASTEGQLRVKLFF
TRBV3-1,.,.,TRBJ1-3,TGTGCCAGCACAAACAGGGCTGGAAACACCATATATTTT,CASTNRAGNTIYF
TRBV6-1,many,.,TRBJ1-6,TGTGCCAGCAGTGAAGCCAGTTTGGGGTGGGAAAGAAGTTCACCCCTCCACTTT,CASSEASLGWERSSPLHF
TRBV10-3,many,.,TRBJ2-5,TGTGCCATCAGTGAGTCGACGCCAGGTATGGAGACCCAGTACTTC,CAISESTPGMETQYF
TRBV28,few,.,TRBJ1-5,TGTGCCAGCGGACCTTTCAATCAGCCCCAGCATTTT,CASGPFNQPQHF
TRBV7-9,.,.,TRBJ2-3,TGTGCCAGCAGCGGGGTGACGGTAGATACGCAGTATTTT,CASSGVTVDTQYF
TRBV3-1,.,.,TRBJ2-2,TGTGCCAGCAGCCAAGCCTACCTCCACACCGGGGAGCTGTTTTTT,CASSQAYLHTGELFF
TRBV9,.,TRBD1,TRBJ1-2,TGTGCCAGCAGCCCGGGACAGGGCTTCTACGGCTACACCTTC,CASSPGQGFYGYTF
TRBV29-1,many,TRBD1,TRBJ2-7,TGCAGCGTTCTAGGACAGGGGGCTGGAGAGCAGTACTTC,CSVLGQGAGEQYF
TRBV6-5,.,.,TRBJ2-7,TGTGCCAGCAGTTACTCGAGCGGGTACTCCTACGAGCAGTACTTC,CASSYSSGYSYEQYF
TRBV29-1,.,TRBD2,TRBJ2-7,TGCAGCGTTGAAGTAGCGGGGGCTTACTACGAGCAGTACTTC,CSVEVAGAYYEQYF
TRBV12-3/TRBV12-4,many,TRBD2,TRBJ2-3,TGTGCCAGCGTTCGGGGAGGGTCCACAGATACGCAGTATTTT,CASVRGGSTDTQYF
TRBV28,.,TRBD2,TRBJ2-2,TGTGCCAGCAGTTTAACAGGCGGGAGGGGATACACCGGGGAGCTGTTTTTT,CASSLTGGRGYTGELFF
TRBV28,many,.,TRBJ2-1,TGTGCCAGCAGCTCCGCTAGCCCCTACAATGAGCAGTTCTTC,CASSSASPYNEQFF
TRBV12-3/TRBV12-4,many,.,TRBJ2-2,TGTGCCAGCATCCCTCTTGGGGGAACCGGGGAGCTGTTTTTT,CASIPLGGTGELFF
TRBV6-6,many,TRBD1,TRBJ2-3,TGTGCCAGCAGCAGGGGGCGCAGAGATACGCAGTATTTT,CASSRGRRDTQYF
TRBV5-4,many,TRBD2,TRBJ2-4,TGTGCCAGCAGCTCCGGGAGGGGGTCTGAAAACATTCAGTACTTC,CASSSGRGSENIQYF
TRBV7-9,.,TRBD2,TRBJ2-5,TGTGCCAGCAGACCCGGGACTACACAAGAGACCCAGTACTTC,CASRPGTTQETQYF
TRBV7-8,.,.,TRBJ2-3,TGTGCCAGCAGCTTAGCGGGGGGGCGGGCAGATACGCAGTATTTT,CASSLAGGRADTQYF
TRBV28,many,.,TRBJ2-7,TGTGCCAGCAGTCGAGACGTCCGAGGCGTAAGGACCTACGAGCAGTACTTC,CASSRDVRGVRTYEQYF
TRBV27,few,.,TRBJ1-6,TGTGCCAGCAACAACCAGGGCAGGCTGGGCGGTTCACCCCTCCACTTT,CASNNQGRLGGSPLHF
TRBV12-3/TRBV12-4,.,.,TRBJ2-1,TGTGCCAGCACCTTGGGCAATGAGCAGTTCTTC,CASTLGNEQFF
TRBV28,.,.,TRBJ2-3,TGTGCCAGCAGTTTAGACTACACAGATACGCAGTATTTT,CASSLDYTDTQYF
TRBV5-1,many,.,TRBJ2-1,TGCGCCAGCAGGGTCGACAGCAAGAAAGGGGAGCAGTTCTTC,CASRVDSKKGEQFF
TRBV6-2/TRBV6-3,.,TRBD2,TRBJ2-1,TGTGCCAGCAGTTCCCTAGGACTAGCGGGTTACAATGAGCAGTTCTTC,CASSSLGLAGYNEQFF
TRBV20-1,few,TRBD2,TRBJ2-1,TGCAGTGCTAGAGATCCTACCAGAGGTCAGTTCTCTAGCGGTCATCGCAATGAGCAGTTCTTC,CSARDPTRGQFSSGHRNEQFF
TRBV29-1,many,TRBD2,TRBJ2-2,TGCAGCGTTGAATTTGGACTAGCGGGAGGTGCCGGGGAGCTGTTTTTT,CSVEFGLAGGAGELFF
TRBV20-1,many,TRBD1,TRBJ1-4,TGCAGTGCTAGGGGACAGGGGGCGATAACTAATGAAAAACTGTTTTTT,CSARGQGAITNEKLFF
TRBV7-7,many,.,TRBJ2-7,TGTGCCAGCAGCTTAGGTCTGGGACCTTCCGAGCAGTACTTC,CASSLGLGPSEQYF
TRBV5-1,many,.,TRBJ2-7,TGCGCCAGCAGCCACGAGCAGTACTTC,CASSHEQYF
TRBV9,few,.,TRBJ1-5,TGTGCCAGCAGCGCGGGACAAGTCAATCAGCCCCAGCATTTT,CASSAGQVNQPQHF
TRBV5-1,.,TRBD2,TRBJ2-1,TGCGCCAGCAGCTTCAGCGGGAGGGCCCTGGAGGAGCAGTTCTTC,CASSFSGRALEEQFF
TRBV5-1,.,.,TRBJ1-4,TGCGCCAGCAGGGAGGGGCAGCCTAATGAAAAACTGTTTTTT,CASREGQPNEKLFF